Shown below are 16 T cell receptor beta chains from a single sample sequenced in a study of cytomegalovirus exposure and HLA in healthy donors. The primer mix had 60 Vbeta and 13 Jbeta primers. Some clones are missing from TCRdb's copy, which holds only in-frame ones; the method was immunoSEQ multiplex PCR. This repertoire shows over 150,000 clones, approximately 80% found once; its top ten account for 5.5% to 8%. Sequenced: PBMCs. These receptors were taken from a woman in her twenties or thirties in good health and CMV-seropositive.

The CDR3 sequence is CASSPTAGSPLHF. CDR3 coding DNA: TGTGCCAGCAGCCCTACCGCCGGTTCACCCCTCCACTTT. This chain connects TRBV5-6 to TRBJ1-6; D gene uncertain. The V end was cut by 4 bases, the J end by 9 bases, with 11 bases between. The length of the CDR3 is 13 residues. Germline V gene data show CDR1 as SGHDT and CDR2 as YYEEEE.

The chain combines TRBV6-6 with TRBJ1-5; no definite D call. Trimming pared 6 bases from V and 3 bases from J, leaving 9 bases between. The CDR3 is 13 residues long. The germline gives CDR1 MNHNY, CDR2 SVGAGI (reference sequence). For the CDR3, the DNA is TGTGCCAGCAGGTCAGGCCCCAATCAGCCCCAGCATTTT. Translation: CASRSGPNQPQHF.

The table lists this clone with a count of one. This sequence joins TRBV30 and TRBJ2-3; a possible D gene is TRBD2 (5 bases). Trimming pared 4 bases from V and 6 bases from J, leaving 11 bases between. This CDR3 is 12 amino acids long. Germline V CDR1 and CDR2: GTSNPN, SVGIG (reference sequence). The CDR3 nucleotides read TGTGCCTGGACCGCTAGCTCCGATACGCAGTATTTT. This encodes CAWTASSDTQYF.

CDR3 sequence: CAWKPVPGQGSYGYTF. The CDR3, as DNA: TGTGCCTGGAAGCCCGTCCCGGGACAGGGAAGCTATGGCTACACCTTC. The V call is TRBV30, the J call TRBJ1-2; the match to TRBD1 covers 9 bases. Germline V gene sequence: CDR1 GTSNPN, CDR2 SVGIG (reference sequence). The J segment lost 4 bases and the V segment lost 4 bases, leaving 13 bases of the junction unmatched. This CDR3 contains 16 residues. Using reference TRBV30 and TRBJ1-2 for the parts outside the CDR3, the full variable domain is SQTIHQWPATLVQPVGSPLSLECTVEGTSNPNLYWYRQAAGRGLQLLFYSVGIGQISSEVPQNLSASRPQDRQFILSSKKLLLSDSGFYLCAWKPVPGQGSYGYTFGSGTRLTVV.

On this clone itself: Other DNA sequences within the sample encode an identical CDR3. The gene calls are TRBV4-1 and TRBJ2-7; D is ambiguous. V lost 1 base and J lost 2, with 6 bases in between. Germline-derived CDR1 and CDR2 are MGHRA and YSYEKL. CDR3 size: 13 residues. The CDR3 loop reads CASSQGRAYEQYF. For the CDR3, the DNA is TGCGCCAGCAGCCAAGGTCGAGCCTACGAGCAGTACTTC.

This clone was found once. V usage is TRBV2 and J usage is TRBJ2-3, with 8 bases identical to TRBD2. CDR1 and CDR2 (germline): SNHLY, FYNNEI. The J segment lost 5 bases and the V segment lost 8 bases, leaving 12 bases of the junction unmatched. The CDR3 length is 15 residues. The CDR3 spells CASGNSGGREDTQYF. The CDR3 DNA reads TGTGCCAGCGGGAACTCGGGGGGGAGGGAAGATACGCAGTATTTT.

The V gene is TRBV5-1, the J gene TRBJ2-7; 7 bases are a match to TRBD1. V was clipped by 5 bases and J by 4 bases; unmatched bases: 12. CDR1 is SGHRS, CDR2 YFSETQ, per germline. The CDR3 sequence is 15 residues long. Here the CDR3 DNA reads TGCGCCAGCAGAGAACCGGGACAGTCAGTTTACGAGCAGTACTTC. Its translation is CASREPGQSVYEQYF.

The chain is built from TRBV7-2 and TRBJ1-6; 9 positions match TRBD1. The J segment lost 4 bases and the V segment lost 8 bases, leaving 6 bases of the junction unmatched. The CDR3 is made up of 15 amino acids. Per germline, CDR1 SGHTA and CDR2 FQGNSA. In DNA, the CDR3 is TGTGCCAGCCGGGGACAGGGACCTTATAATTCACCCCTCCACTTT. Protein sequence: CASRGQGPYNSPLHF.

This clone was seen a handful of times. The chain recombines TRBV9 with TRBJ2-1; 11 nucleotides agree with TRBD2. This CDR3 region has 16 residues. Germline CDR1 and CDR2: SGDLS and YYNGEE. The trim removed 0 bases at V and 7 bases at J, leaving 6 bases unmatched. CDR3 amino acids: CASSVAVAGGHNEQFF. CDR3 DNA sequence: TGTGCCAGCAGCGTAGCCGTAGCGGGGGGGCATAATGAGCAGTTCTTC.

This rearrangement joins TRBV5-4 to TRBJ1-5; TRBD1 might be the D (6 bases). The CDR3 covers 15 residues. Between the trimmed V and J ends, which lost 0 bases and 6 bases, there was a span of 13 bases. Germline CDR1 reads SGHNT; CDR2 reads YYREEE (reference sequence). CDR3 nucleotide sequence: TGTGCCAGCAGCTTGGAGGCAGGGGAGGGTCAGCCCCAGCATTTT. Translating gives CASSLEAGEGQPQHF.

V usage is TRBV5-1 and J usage is TRBJ2-7; D is perhaps TRBD1 (7 bases). V was cut by 4 bases and J by 3 bases, with 14 bases left in between. Germline CDR1 and CDR2: SGHRS and YFSETQ. The CDR3 loop spans 14 amino acids. In DNA, the CDR3 is TGCGCCAGCAGCCCACAGGGGAGGATCTACGAGCAGTACTTC. It codes for CASSPQGRIYEQYF.

The rearrangement uses TRBV27 and TRBJ2-5, with D possibly TRBD2 on 5 matching bases. The CDR3 runs 14 residues. CDR1 is MNHEY, CDR2 SMNVEV, per germline (reference sequence). V lost 5 bases and J lost 6, with 16 bases in between. This CDR3 is CASSLMGNGKTQYF. For the CDR3, the DNA is TGTGCCAGCAGTCTGATGGGTAACGGGAAGACCCAGTACTTC.

The count of this clone is one. V gene TRBV4-3 combines with J gene TRBJ1-6; TRBD1 aligns across 9 bases. Trimming took 1 base from V and 10 from J; bases not matched to a gene: 5. Germline CDR1 LGHNA, CDR2 YSLEER. CDR3 size: 15 residues. CDR3 sequence reads: CASSQAGTGNSPLHF. In DNA, the CDR3 is TGCGCCAGCAGCCAAGCCGGGACAGGGAACTCACCCCTCCACTTT.

The gene calls are TRBV21-1 and TRBJ2-5; the D call TRBD2 from the table was never checked on the DNA. TRBV21-1 is annotated as a pseudogene. The CDR3 runs to 16 residues. CDR3 sequence reads: CASSKGGLADQETQYF. As DNA, the CDR3 is TGTGCCAGCAGCAAAGGGGGACTAGCGGACCAAGAGACCCAGTACTTC.

The V call is TRBV9, the J call TRBJ2-1; no definite D call. V was pared by 1 base and J by 5 bases, with 7 bases between. CDR1 is SGDLS and CDR2 is YYNGEE in the germline V gene. CDR3 length: 13 residues. The DNA for the CDR3 is TGTGCCAGCAGCGTACAGACAAACAATGAGCAGTTCTTC. This translates into CASSVQTNNEQFF.

This chain's CDR3 is CASSVGRPDNSPLHF. Written as DNA, the CDR3 is TGTGCCAGCAGCGTAGGTCGTCCGGATAATTCACCCCTCCACTTT. The chain couples TRBV9 to TRBJ1-6; D is undetermined. The V and J ends lost 0 bases and 5 bases respectively, with 9 bases between them. Germline CDR1 reads SGDLS; CDR2 reads YYNGEE. The CDR3 consists of 15 residues.